This is a list of T cell receptor beta chains from one sample in a study of cytomegalovirus exposure and HLA in healthy donors. Here immunoSEQ multiplex PCR was the method, and the copy in TCRdb shows in-frame clones only, minus some. The data contain approximately 100,000 clones, less than 9.5% of them singletons. Input material: PBMCs. Receptors were obtained from a middle-aged man in good health and CMV-seropositive. The CDR3 runs from the conserved cysteine through the conserved F or W. The D gene is left open where the match is weak. For some rows the clone size is stated as once, few or many, or as a class when expanded; others skip it.

j_gene | d_gene | v_gene | abundance | CDR3nt | CDR3aa
TRBJ1-1 | TRBD1 | TRBV6-5 | . | TGTGCCAGCAGTCAGGACAGGGTGAACACTGAAGCTTTCTTT | CASSQDRVNTEAFF
TRBJ2-7 | TRBD1 | TRBV2 | . | TGTGCCAGCAGTGACCCCCAGGGGGCTCTTTTAGAGGAGGCCTACGAGCAGTACTTC | CASSDPQGALLEEAYEQYF
TRBJ1-2 | . | TRBV19 | . | TGTGCCAGTAGTCGGGATGCCTATGGCTACACCTTC | CASSRDAYGYTF
TRBJ2-7 | TRBD2 | TRBV19 | many | TGTGCCAGTAGTATGGGCGGGACTAGTCCTTACGAGCAGTACTTC | CASSMGGTSPYEQYF
TRBJ2-3 | . | TRBV18 | . | TGTGCCAGCTCACCCAGACAGGTCTTAAGCACAGATACGCAGTATTTT | CASSPRQVLSTDTQYF
TRBJ1-2 | TRBD1 | TRBV2 | . | TGTGCCAGCAAGTCGGGGACAGTCAATGGCTACACCTTC | CASKSGTVNGYTF
TRBJ2-2 | . | TRBV19 | . | TGTGCCAGTAGTATTGACAGGTCGAACACCGGGGAGCTGTTTTTT | CASSIDRSNTGELFF
TRBJ2-2 | TRBD1 | TRBV9 | . | TGTGCCAGCAGCGTGACAGGGATCGGGGAGCTGTTTTTT | CASSVTGIGELFF
TRBJ2-2 | TRBD2 | TRBV11-1 | . | TGTGCCAGCAGCCTGTCGGCGGGGGTTCACACCGGGGAGCTGTTTTTT | CASSLSAGVHTGELFF
TRBJ1-2 | TRBD1 | TRBV7-2 | few | TGTGCCAGCAGCTCCGACAGGGCCCTAGGGGGGAGGGGCTACACCTTC | CASSSDRALGGRGYTF
TRBJ1-4 | TRBD1 | TRBV6-5 | . | TGTGCCAGCAGTGCTGACAGGGGTTGGGAAAAACTGTTTTTT | CASSADRGWEKLFF
TRBJ1-2 | TRBD1 | TRBV9 | . | TGTGCCAGCACCCGTAAGACGGGACAGTCCTATGGCTACACCTTC | CASTRKTGQSYGYTF
TRBJ1-6 | . | TRBV6-6 | few | TGTGCCAGCAGTCTGCTCCAGCGGTTCGGGTCACCCCTCCACTTT | CASSLLQRFGSPLHF
TRBJ2-2 | TRBD2 | TRBV27 | few | TGTGCCAGCAGCCGACTTGGGGGAGGGACCGGGGAGCTGTTTTTT | CASSRLGGGTGELFF
TRBJ2-7 | . | TRBV7-6 | . | TGTGCCAGCAGCTTAGAGCGGTACTCCTACGAGCAGTACTTC | CASSLERYSYEQYF
TRBJ1-5 | . | TRBV5-5 | . | TGTGCCAGCAGCTTGAAAGGGGTGAGCAATCAGCCCCAGCATTTT | CASSLKGVSNQPQHF
TRBJ2-2 | . | TRBV2 | . | TGTGCCAGCAGTGACAGGTCAACCGGGGAGCTGTTTTTT | CASSDRSTGELFF
TRBJ2-3 | . | TRBV9 | . | TGTGCCAGCAGCGTAGGTGAGGGATTGACGGCAGATACGCAGTATTTT | CASSVGEGLTADTQYF